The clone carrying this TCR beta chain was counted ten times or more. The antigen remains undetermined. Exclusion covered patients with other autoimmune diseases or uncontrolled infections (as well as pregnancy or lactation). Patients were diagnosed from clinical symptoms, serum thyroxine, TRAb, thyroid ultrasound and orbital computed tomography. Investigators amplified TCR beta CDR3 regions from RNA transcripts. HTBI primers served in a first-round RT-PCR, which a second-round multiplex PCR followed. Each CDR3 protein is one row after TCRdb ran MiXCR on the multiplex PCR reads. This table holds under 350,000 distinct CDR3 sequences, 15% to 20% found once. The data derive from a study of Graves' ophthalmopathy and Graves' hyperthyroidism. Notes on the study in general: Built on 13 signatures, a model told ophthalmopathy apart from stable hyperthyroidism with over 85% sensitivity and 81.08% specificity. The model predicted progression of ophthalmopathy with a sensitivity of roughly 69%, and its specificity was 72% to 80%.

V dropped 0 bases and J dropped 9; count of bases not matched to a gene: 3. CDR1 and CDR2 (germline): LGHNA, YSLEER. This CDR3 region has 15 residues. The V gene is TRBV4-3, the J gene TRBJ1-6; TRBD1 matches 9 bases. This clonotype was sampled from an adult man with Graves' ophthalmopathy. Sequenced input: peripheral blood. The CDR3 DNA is TGCGCCAGCAGCCAAGACCGGGACAGGGTTTCACCCCTCCACTTT. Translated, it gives CASSQDRDRVSPLHF.